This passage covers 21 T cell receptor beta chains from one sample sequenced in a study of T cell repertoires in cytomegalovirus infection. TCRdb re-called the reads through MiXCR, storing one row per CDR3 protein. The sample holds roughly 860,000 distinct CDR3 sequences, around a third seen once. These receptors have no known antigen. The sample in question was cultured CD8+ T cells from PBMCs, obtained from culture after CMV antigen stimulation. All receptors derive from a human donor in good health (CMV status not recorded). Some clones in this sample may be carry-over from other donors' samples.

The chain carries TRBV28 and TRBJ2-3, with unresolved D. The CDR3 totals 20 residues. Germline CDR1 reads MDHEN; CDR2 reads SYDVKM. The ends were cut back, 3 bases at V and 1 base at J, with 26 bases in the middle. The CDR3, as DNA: TGTGCCAGCAGTTTGGATCCCGGGCAGGTCACCCCTGCGGGCACAGATACGCAGTATTTT. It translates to CASSLDPGQVTPAGTDTQYF.

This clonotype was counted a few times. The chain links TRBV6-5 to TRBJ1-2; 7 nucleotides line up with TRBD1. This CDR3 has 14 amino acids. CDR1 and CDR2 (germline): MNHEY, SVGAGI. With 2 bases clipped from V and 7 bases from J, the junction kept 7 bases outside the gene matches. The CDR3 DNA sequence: TGTGCCAGCAGTTACCAGACAGGGTCCGGTGGCTACACCTTC. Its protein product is CASSYQTGSGGYTF.

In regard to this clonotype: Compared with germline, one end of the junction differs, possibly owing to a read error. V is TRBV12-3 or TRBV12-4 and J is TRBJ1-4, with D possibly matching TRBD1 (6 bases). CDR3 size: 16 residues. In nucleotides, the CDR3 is TGTGCCAACAGTTTCCGGTCGGGGGCCCATAATGAAAAACTGTTTTTT. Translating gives CANSFRSGAHNEKLFF.

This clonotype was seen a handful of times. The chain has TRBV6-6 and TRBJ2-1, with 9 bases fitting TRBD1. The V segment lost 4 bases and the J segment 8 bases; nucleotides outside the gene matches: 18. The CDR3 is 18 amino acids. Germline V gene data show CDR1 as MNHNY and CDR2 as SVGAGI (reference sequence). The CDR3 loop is CASSWLQGQGISSDEQFF. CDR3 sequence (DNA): TGTGCCAGCAGTTGGCTTCAAGGACAGGGGATCAGTAGTGATGAGCAGTTCTTC.

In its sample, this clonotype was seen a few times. The CDR3 region is CASSELGAHNEQFF. As DNA, the CDR3 is TGTGCCAGCAGTGAACTGGGGGCCCACAATGAGCAGTTCTTC. The rearrangement links TRBV6-1 to TRBJ2-1; the D gene is possibly TRBD1 (6 bases). The CDR3 runs to 14 residues. The V and J ends lost 2 bases and 5 bases respectively, with 10 bases between them. Germline V lookup: CDR1 MNHNS, CDR2 SASEGT.

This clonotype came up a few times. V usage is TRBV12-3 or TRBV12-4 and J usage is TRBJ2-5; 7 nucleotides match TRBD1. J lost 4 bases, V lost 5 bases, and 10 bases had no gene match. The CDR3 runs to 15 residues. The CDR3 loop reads CASSGGTGVAETQYF. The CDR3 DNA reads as TGTGCCAGCAGTGGGGGAACAGGGGTTGCAGAGACCCAGTACTTC.

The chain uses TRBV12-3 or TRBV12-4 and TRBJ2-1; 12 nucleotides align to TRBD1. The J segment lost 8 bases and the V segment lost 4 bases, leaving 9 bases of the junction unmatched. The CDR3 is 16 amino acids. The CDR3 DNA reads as TGTGCCAGCAGTTCCCCCGGGACAGGGGGCGTCGATGAGCAGTTCTTC. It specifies CASSSPGTGGVDEQFF.

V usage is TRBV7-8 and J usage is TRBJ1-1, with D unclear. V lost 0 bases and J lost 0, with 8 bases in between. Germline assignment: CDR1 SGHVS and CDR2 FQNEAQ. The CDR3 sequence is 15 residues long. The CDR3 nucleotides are TGTGCCAGCAGCTTAGCGTCCCGATTGAACACTGAAGCTTTCTTT. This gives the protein CASSLASRLNTEAFF.

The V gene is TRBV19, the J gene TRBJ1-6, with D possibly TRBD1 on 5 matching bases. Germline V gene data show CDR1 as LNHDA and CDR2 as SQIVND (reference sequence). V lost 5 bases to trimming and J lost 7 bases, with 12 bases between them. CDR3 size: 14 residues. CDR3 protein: CASSPPGWNSPLHF. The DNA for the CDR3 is TGTGCCAGTAGTCCCCCAGGGTGGAATTCACCCCTCCACTTT.

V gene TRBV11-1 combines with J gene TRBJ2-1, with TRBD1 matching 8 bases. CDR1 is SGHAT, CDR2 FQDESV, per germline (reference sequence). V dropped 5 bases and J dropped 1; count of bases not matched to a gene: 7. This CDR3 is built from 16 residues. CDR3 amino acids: CASSPYRGDSYNEQFF. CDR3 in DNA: TGTGCCAGCAGCCCATACAGGGGGGATTCCTACAATGAGCAGTTCTTC.

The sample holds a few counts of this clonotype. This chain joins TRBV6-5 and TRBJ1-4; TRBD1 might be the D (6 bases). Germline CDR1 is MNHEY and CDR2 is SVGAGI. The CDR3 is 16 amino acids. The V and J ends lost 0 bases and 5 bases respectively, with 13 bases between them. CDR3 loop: CASSYSPQGRNEKLFF. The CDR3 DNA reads TGTGCCAGCAGTTACTCACCACAGGGAAGGAATGAAAAACTGTTTTTT.

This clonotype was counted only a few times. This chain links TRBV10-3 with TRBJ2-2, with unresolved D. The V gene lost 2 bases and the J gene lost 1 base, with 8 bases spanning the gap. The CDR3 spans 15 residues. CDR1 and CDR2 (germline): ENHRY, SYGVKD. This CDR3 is CAISESGLNTGELFF. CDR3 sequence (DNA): TGTGCCATCAGTGAGAGTGGGCTGAACACCGGGGAGCTGTTTTTT.

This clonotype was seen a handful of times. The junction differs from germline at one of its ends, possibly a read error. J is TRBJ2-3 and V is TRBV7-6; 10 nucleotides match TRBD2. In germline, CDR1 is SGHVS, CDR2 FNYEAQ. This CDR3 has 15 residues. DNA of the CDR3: TGTGCTAGCAGCTTAGGACTAGCGGCCATGGATACGCAGTATTTT. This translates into CASSLGLAAMDTQYF.

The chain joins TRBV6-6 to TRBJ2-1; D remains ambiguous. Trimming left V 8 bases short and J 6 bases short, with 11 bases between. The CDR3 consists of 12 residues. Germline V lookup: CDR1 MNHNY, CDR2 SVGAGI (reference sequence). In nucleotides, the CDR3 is TGTGCCAGCCTGGCGGCCCCCAATGAGCAGTTCTTC. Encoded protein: CASLAAPNEQFF.

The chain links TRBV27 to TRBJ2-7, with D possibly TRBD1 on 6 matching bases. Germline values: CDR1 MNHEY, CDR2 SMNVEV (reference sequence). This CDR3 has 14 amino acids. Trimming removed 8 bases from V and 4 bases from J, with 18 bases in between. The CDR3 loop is CASGERDNRYEQYF. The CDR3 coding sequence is TGTGCCAGCGGTGAAAGGGACAACCGATACGAGCAGTACTTC.

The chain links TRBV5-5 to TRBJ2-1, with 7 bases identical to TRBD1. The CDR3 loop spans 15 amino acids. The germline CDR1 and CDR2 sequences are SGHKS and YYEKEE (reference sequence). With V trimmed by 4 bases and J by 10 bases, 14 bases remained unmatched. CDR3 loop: CASSGGQPAFGEQFF. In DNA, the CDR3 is TGTGCCAGCAGCGGGGGACAGCCAGCCTTTGGGGAGCAGTTCTTC.

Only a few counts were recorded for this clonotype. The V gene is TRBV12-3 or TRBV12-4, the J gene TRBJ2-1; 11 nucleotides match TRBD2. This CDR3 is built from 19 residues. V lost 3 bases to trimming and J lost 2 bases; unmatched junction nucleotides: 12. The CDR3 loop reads CASSFGLAGGPGAYNEQFF. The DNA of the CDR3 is TGTGCCAGCAGTTTTGGGCTAGCGGGGGGTCCGGGGGCCTACAATGAGCAGTTCTTC.

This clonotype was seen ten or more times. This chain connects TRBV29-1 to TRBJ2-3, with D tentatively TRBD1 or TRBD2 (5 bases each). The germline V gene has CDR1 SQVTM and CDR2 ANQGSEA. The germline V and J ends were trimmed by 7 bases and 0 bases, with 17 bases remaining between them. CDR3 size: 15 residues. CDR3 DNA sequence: TGCAGCGATCGAACGGGGCCTGCTAGCACAGATACGCAGTATTTT. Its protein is CSDRTGPASTDTQYF.

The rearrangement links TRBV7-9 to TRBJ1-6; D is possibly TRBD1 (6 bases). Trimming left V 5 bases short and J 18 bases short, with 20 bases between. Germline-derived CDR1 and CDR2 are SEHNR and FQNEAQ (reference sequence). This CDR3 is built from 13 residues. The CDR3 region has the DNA TGTGCCAGCAGCCCAAAGACAGGATCCTCTACCCACTTT. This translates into CASSPKTGSSTHF.

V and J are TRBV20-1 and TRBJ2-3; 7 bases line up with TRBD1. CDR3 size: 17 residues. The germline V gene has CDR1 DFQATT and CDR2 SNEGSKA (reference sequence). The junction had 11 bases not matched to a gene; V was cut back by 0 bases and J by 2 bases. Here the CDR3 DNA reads TGCAGTGCTAGAGATCTCCAGGCAGGGGGATTCACAGATACGCAGTATTTT. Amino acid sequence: CSARDLQAGGFTDTQYF.

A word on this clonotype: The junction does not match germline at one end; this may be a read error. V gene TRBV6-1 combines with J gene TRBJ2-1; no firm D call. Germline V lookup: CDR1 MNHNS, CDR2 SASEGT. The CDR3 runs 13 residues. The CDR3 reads CASREGFRSEQFF. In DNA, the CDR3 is TGTGCCAGCAGAGAAGGGTTTAGAAGTGAGCAGTTCTTC.